The clone carrying this TCR beta chain was counted between two and nine times. This sample is drawn from a study of CD8 T cells in ankylosing spondylitis. The CDR3 is 14 amino acids. Germline V gene sequence: CDR1 SGDLS, CDR2 YYNGEE. V lost 5 bases, J lost 4 bases, and 13 bases lay in between. TCRdb itself ran the 5' RACE reads through MiXCR, one entry per CDR3 protein. The sample has about 260,000 distinct CDR3 sequences; 15% to 25% are singletons. The source material was blood, either unsorted or a sorted T cell fraction (not recorded which). The chain recombines TRBV9 with TRBJ1-3; the D gene is possibly TRBD1 (6 bases). The clonotype originates from a male donor with ankylosing spondylitis or in good health (not recorded which). For the CDR3, the DNA is TGTGCCAGCAGACACAGGGTATACGGAAACACCATATATTTT. The encoded protein is CASRHRVYGNTIYF.